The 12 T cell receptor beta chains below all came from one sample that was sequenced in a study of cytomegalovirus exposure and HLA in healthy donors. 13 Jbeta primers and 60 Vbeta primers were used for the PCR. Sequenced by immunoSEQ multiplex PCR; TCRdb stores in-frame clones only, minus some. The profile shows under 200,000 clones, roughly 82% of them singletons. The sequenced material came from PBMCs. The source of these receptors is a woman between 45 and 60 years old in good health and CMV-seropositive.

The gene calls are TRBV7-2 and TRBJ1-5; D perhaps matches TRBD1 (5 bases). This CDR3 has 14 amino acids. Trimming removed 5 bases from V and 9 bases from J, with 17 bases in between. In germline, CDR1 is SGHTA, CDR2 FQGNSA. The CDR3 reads CASSLSGPPRPQHF. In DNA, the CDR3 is TGTGCCAGCAGCCTTTCAGGGCCCCCCCGGCCCCAGCATTTT. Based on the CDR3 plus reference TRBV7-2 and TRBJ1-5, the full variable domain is GAGVSQSPSNKVTEKGKDVELRCDPISGHTALYWYRQSLGQGLEFLIYFQGNSAPDKSGLPSDRFSAERTGGSVSTLTIQRTQQEDSAVYLCASSLSGPPRPQHFGDGTRLSIL.

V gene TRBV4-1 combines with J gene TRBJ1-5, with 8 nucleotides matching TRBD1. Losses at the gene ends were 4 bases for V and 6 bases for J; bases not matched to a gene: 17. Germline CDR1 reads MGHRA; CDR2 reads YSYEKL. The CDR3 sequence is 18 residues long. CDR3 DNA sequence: TGCGCCAGCAGCCGGAATAATCGACAGGGGAGAGGAGGTCAGCCCCAGCATTTT. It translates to CASSRNNRQGRGGQPQHF.

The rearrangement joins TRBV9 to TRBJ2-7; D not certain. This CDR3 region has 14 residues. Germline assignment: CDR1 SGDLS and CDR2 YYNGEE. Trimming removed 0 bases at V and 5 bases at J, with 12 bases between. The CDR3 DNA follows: TGTGCCAGCAGCGTAGGAATTAGATCTGACGAGCAGTACTTC. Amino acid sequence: CASSVGIRSDEQYF.

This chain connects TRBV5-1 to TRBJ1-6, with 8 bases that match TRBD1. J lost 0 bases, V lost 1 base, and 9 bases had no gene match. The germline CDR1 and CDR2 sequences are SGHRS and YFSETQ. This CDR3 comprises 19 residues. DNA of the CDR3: TGCGCCAGCAGCTTGATGCAGGGGGCCTCCAGCTCCTATAATTCACCCCTCCACTTT. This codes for CASSLMQGASSSYNSPLHF.

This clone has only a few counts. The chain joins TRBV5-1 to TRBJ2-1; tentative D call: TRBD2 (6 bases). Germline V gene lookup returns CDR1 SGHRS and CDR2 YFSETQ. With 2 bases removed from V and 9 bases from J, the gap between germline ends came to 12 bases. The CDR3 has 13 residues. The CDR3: CASSFSLASEQFF. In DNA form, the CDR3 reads TGCGCCAGCAGCTTCTCCCTAGCGAGTGAGCAGTTCTTC.

The CDR3 protein is CASRRGPGGINIQYF. DNA for the CDR3: TGTGCCAGCAGGAGGGGACCGGGAGGGATAAACATTCAGTACTTC. The gene calls are TRBV2 and TRBJ2-4, with 8 bases matching TRBD2. There are 15 residues in the CDR3. Germline values: CDR1 SNHLY, CDR2 FYNNEI. V gave up 6 bases and J gave up 6 bases; unmatched junction bases: 10. Full variable domain (missing parts from reference TRBV2 and TRBJ2-4): EPEVTQTPSHQVTQMGQEVILRCVPISNHLYFYWYRQILGQKVEFLVSFYNNEISEKSEIFDDQFSVERPDGSNFTLKIRSTKLEDSAMYFCASRRGPGGINIQYFGAGTRLSVL.

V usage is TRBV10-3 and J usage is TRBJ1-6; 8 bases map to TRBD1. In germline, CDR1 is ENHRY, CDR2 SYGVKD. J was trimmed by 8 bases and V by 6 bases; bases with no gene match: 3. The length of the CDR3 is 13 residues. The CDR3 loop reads CAIRTGDHSPLHF. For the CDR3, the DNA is TGTGCCATCAGGACAGGGGACCATTCACCCCTCCACTTT.

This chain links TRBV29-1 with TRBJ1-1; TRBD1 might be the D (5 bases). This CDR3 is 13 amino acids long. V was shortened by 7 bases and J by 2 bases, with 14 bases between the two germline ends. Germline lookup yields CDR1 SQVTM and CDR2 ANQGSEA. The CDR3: CSAYPGINTEAFF. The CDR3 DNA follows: TGCAGCGCCTACCCAGGGATCAACACTGAAGCTTTCTTT.

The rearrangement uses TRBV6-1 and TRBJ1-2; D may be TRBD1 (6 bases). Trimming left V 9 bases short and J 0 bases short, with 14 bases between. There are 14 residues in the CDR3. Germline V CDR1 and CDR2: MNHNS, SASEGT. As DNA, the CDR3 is TGTGCCAGTAGGGGGGGGCTAGCTAACTATGGCTACACCTTC. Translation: CASRGGLANYGYTF.

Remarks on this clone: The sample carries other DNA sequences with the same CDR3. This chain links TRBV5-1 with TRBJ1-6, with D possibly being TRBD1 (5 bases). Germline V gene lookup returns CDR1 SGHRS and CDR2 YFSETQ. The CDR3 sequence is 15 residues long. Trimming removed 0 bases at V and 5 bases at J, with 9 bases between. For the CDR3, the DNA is TGCGCCAGCAGCTTGGACAGGTTTGATAATTCACCCCTCCACTTT. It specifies CASSLDRFDNSPLHF.

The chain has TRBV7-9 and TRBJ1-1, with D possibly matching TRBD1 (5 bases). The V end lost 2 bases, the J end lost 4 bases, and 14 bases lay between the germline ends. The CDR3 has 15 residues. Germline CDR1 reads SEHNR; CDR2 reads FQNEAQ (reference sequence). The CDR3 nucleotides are TGTGCCAGCAGCTTATGGTTTGCAGGGTCCACTGAAGCTTTCTTT. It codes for CASSLWFAGSTEAFF. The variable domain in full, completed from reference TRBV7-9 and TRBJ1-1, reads DTGVSQNPRHKITKRGQNVTFRCDPISEHNRLYWYRQTLGQGPEFLTYFQNEAQLEKSRLLSDRFSAERPKGSFSTLEIQRTEQGDSAMYLCASSLWFAGSTEAFFGQGTRLTVV.

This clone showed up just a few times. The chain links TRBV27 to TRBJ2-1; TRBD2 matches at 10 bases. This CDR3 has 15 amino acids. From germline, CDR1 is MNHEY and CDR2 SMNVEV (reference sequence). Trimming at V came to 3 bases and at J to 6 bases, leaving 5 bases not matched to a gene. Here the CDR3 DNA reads TGTGCCAGCAGTTTCCTAGCGGGGGTAGGCAATGAGCAGTTCTTC. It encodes CASSFLAGVGNEQFF.